The sequence of this T cell receptor beta chain was determined in a study of cytomegalovirus exposure and HLA in healthy donors. General observations from the study: The tendency of first-cohort TCR clusters to co-occur in the 120 or so validation repertoires emerged from a later analysis. Both high specificity and high sensitivity reportedly marked the classifier's diagnosis of cytomegalovirus status. Most sequenced TCRs were rare (though some public TCRs occurred in many donors).

The validation cohort, a group of more than 95 subjects, included the donors and was separate from the roughly 670-subject first cohort. Per the germline V gene, CDR1 is MNHEY and CDR2 is SVGAGI. Unmatched junction bases numbered 1, after V lost 7 bases and J lost 5 bases. The CDR3 length is 12 residues. About this clone itself: Its antigen remains unidentified.

Libraries were prepared by immunoSEQ multiplex PCR; TCRdb keeps only in-frame clonotypes and omits some of them. The table records some 170,000 clones, approximately 89% of them present only once. The source is a woman between 18 and 30 years old in good health and CMV-seropositive. This chain uses TRBV6-5 with TRBJ2-1; 8 bases align to TRBD2. The sequenced material came from PBMCs. The CDR3 DNA is TGTGCCAGCACGGGAGGGCACAATGAGCAGTTCTTC. This sequence encodes CASTGGHNEQFF.